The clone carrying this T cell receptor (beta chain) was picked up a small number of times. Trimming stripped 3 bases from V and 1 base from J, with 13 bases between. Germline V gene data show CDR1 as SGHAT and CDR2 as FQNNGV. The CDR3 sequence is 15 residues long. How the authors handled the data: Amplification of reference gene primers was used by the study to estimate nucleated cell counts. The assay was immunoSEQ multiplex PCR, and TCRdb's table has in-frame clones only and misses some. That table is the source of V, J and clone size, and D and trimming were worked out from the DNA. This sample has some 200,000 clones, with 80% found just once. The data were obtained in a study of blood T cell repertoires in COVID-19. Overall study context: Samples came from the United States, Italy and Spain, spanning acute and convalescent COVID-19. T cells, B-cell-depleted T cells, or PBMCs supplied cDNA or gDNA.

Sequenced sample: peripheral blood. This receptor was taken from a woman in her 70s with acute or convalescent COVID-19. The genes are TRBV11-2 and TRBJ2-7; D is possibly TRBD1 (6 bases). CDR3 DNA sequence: TGTGCCAGCAGCTTCACGGACACAGGGTCCTACGAGCAGTACTTC. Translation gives CASSFTDTGSYEQYF.